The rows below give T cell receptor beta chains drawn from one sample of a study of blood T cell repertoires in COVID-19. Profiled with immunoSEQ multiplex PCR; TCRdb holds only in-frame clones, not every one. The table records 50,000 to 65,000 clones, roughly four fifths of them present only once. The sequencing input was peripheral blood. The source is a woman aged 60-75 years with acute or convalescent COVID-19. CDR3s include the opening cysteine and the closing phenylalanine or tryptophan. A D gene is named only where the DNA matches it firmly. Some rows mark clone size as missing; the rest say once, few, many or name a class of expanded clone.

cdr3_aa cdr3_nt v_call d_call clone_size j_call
CASRSGQNDKWYGYTF TGTGCCAGCAGGTCGGGACAGAACGATAAGTGGTATGGCTACACCTTC TRBV27 TRBD1 . TRBJ1-2
CASSVGWGQEVREQYF TGTGCCAGCAGCGTTGGTTGGGGACAGGAGGTAAGAGAGCAGTACTTC TRBV9 TRBD1 few TRBJ2-7
CASSYPLKRSSYEQYF TGTGCCAGCAGTTACCCCTTAAAACGGAGCTCCTACGAGCAGTACTTC TRBV6-2/TRBV6-3 . . TRBJ2-7
CASSEAGRKNTGELFF TGTGCCAGCAGTGAAGCGGGCAGGAAGAACACCGGGGAGCTGTTTTTT TRBV6-1 . . TRBJ2-2
CAISLGTGDTEAFF TGTGCCATCAGCCTTGGGACAGGGGATACTGAAGCTTTCTTT TRBV10-3 TRBD1 . TRBJ1-1
CASSEYGQRGTEAFF TGTGCCAGCAGTGAATATGGCCAGAGGGGGACTGAAGCTTTCTTT TRBV2 . once TRBJ1-1
CASTSGSSYEQYF TGTGCCAGCACTAGCGGGTCCTCCTACGAGCAGTACTTC TRBV28 TRBD2 once TRBJ2-7
CAWSRPGGGHYGYTF TGTGCCTGGAGCCGGCCGGGGGGCGGGCACTATGGCTACACCTTC TRBV30 . few TRBJ1-2
CASSLETASSYEQYF TGCGCCAGCAGCTTGGAGACAGCAAGCTCCTACGAGCAGTACTTC TRBV5-1 . . TRBJ2-7
CASSYSIQKGAYGYTF TGTGCCAGCAGTTACTCGATACAAAAGGGGGCTTATGGCTACACCTTC TRBV6-2/TRBV6-3 TRBD1 . TRBJ1-2
CASSEEAGQYNEQFF TGTGCCAGCAGTGAAGAGGCAGGGCAGTACAATGAGCAGTTCTTC TRBV6-1 . . TRBJ2-1
CATSDPGQGIYEQYF TGTGCCACCAGTGACCCGGGACAGGGTATCTACGAGCAGTACTTC TRBV24-1 TRBD1 . TRBJ2-7
CASSVVSPNEQFF TGTGCCAGCAGCGTGGTTAGTCCGAATGAGCAGTTCTTC TRBV9 . once TRBJ2-1
CASSLGSYEPQHF TGTGCCAGCAGCTTAGGGAGCTACGAGCCCCAGCATTTT TRBV7-9 . few TRBJ1-5
CASTLGQGNQPQHF TGTGCCAGTACCCTGGGACAGGGAAATCAGCCCCAGCATTTT TRBV19 TRBD1 once TRBJ1-5
CASSPPGTGAMRAFF TGTGCCAGCAGCCCTCCCGGGACAGGCGCCATGAGGGCTTTCTTT TRBV28 TRBD1 . TRBJ1-1
CASSKGARDEKLFF TGTGCCAGCAGCAAAGGTGCCAGGGATGAAAAACTGTTTTTT TRBV9 . . TRBJ1-4
CASSFSERAGANVLTF TGTGCCAGCAGCTTTTCCGAGAGAGCTGGGGCCAACGTCCTGACTTTC TRBV7-3 . . TRBJ2-6
CASSLNRGSYNSPLHF TGTGCCAGCAGCCTAAACCGGGGCTCCTATAATTCACCCCTCCACTTT TRBV7-6 . . TRBJ1-6
CASSQAGEKLFF TGTGCCAGCAGCCAGGCGGGGGAAAAACTGTTTTTT TRBV14 . . TRBJ1-4
CASSVASGLAGVFGNEQFF TGTGCCAGCAGCGTAGCCTCGGGGCTAGCGGGAGTGTTCGGCAATGAGCAGTTCTTC TRBV9 TRBD2 . TRBJ2-1
CASSSSGQGNTEAFF TGCGCCAGCAGCTCCTCGGGACAGGGGAACACTGAAGCTTTCTTT TRBV5-1 TRBD1 . TRBJ1-1
CASSLKDSSNTEAFF TGTGCCAGCAGTCTAAAGGACTCCTCGAACACTGAAGCTTTCTTT TRBV6-5 . . TRBJ1-1
CASRSSLGQPNEKLFF TGTGCCAGCAGGTCTTCACTCGGACAGCCCAATGAAAAACTGTTTTTT TRBV28 . . TRBJ1-4
CASSSNPVGNTEAFF TGTGCCAGCAGCTCAAACCCCGTCGGGAACACTGAAGCTTTCTTT TRBV7-6 . few TRBJ1-1
CASSFFPGQGDYEQYF TGTGCCAGCAGTTTTTTCCCGGGACAGGGGGACTACGAGCAGTACTTC TRBV28 TRBD1 few TRBJ2-7